These 2 T cell receptor beta chains originate from one sample sequenced in a study of monozygotic twins with inflammatory bowel disease. Reprocessing the 5' RACE reads, TCRdb reports a single entry for every CDR3 protein and omits DNA. The sample has 300,000 to 450,000 distinct CDR3 sequences. The sequenced sample was blood. These receptors came from a human donor with ulcerative colitis or Crohn's disease, or a healthy co-twin of an affected twin (not recorded which).

The J gene is TRBJ2-7, the V gene TRBV5-1; the D gene TCRdb calls, TRBD1, cannot be checked with no DNA. This CDR3 comprises 15 residues. From germline, CDR1 is SGHRS and CDR2 YFSETQ. The CDR3 sequence is CASSPGTGPLGEQYF. The whole variable domain, remainder taken from reference TRBV5-1 and TRBJ2-7, is KAGVTQTPRYLIKTRGQQVTLSCSPISGHRSVSWYQQTPGQGLQFLFEYFSETQRNKGNFPGRFSGRQFSNSRSEMNVSTLELGDSALYLCASSPGTGPLGEQYFGPGTRLTVT.

The rearrangement uses TRBV7-2 and TRBJ1-4; TCRdb lists TRBD1, though no DNA is available to test this call. Germline CDR1 and CDR2: SGHTA and FQGNSA. The CDR3 sequence is 15 residues long. The CDR3 sequence: CASSLTGVGSEKLFF.